This entry lists 16 T cell receptor beta chains sequenced from one sample in a study of blood T cell repertoires in COVID-19. The method was immunoSEQ multiplex PCR; TCRdb's version includes in-frame clones alone and lacks a portion of them. Of approximately 310,000 clones listed, approximately 87% were seen once; the top ten hold about 8%. Input material: peripheral blood. These receptor sequences come from a woman aged 45-65 years who had recovered from COVID-19.

This clone was recorded only once. The sample has other DNA sequences that encode this CDR3 too. The V gene is TRBV11-3, the J gene TRBJ2-4; a possible D gene is TRBD1 (6 bases). Germline values: CDR1 SGHNT, CDR2 YENEEA. CDR3 length: 14 amino acids. Trimming removed 5 bases from V and 7 bases from J, with 15 bases in between. CDR3 sequence reads: CASSAGERSNIQYF. The DNA for the CDR3 is TGTGCCAGCAGCGCAGGGGAAAGGTCTAACATTCAGTACTTC.

The chain employs TRBV28 and TRBJ1-2; TRBD1 agrees at 8 bases. Germline V gene sequence: CDR1 MDHEN, CDR2 SYDVKM. This CDR3 comprises 18 residues. The trim removed 6 bases at V and 5 bases at J, leaving 20 bases unmatched. The CDR3 DNA follows: TGTGCCAGCAGCCAAACCGGGACAGGTTATGGGATTAGGTATGGCTACACCTTC. It codes for CASSQTGTGYGIRYGYTF.

In its sample, this clone was seen a few times. The V gene is TRBV5-1, the J gene TRBJ1-1, with no clear D. V shed 4 bases and J shed 1 base, with 8 bases lying between them. The CDR3 has 13 residues. The germline V gene encodes CDR1 SGHRS and CDR2 YFSETQ. The CDR3 bases are TGCGCCAGCAGCCCGAGGGAGAACACTGAAGCTTTCTTT. Translation gives CASSPRENTEAFF. The full variable domain, completed using reference TRBV5-1 and TRBJ1-1, is KAGVTQTPRYLIKTRGQQVTLSCSPISGHRSVSWYQQTPGQGLQFLFEYFSETQRNKGNFPGRFSGRQFSNSRSEMNVSTLELGDSALYLCASSPRENTEAFFGQGTRLTVV.

The CDR3 loop is CASSEALSQGSNEQYF. The CDR3 DNA sequence: TGTGCCAGCAGTGAAGCGTTATCACAGGGCAGTAACGAGCAGTACTTC. This rearrangement joins TRBV6-1 to TRBJ2-7; D might be TRBD1 (6 bases). The CDR3 length is 16 residues. The germline V gene encodes CDR1 MNHNS and CDR2 SASEGT. Trimming took off 0 bases at V and 5 bases at J, with 17 bases between the two ends.

The J gene is TRBJ1-5, the V gene TRBV28; 7 nucleotides align to TRBD1. Germline V gene lookup returns CDR1 MDHEN and CDR2 SYDVKM. The CDR3 contains 15 residues. With V trimmed by 3 bases and J by 6 bases, 8 bases remained unmatched. The CDR3 reads CASSFGIGGGQPQHF. Here the CDR3 DNA reads TGTGCCAGCAGTTTTGGGATAGGGGGCGGTCAGCCCCAGCATTTT.

CDR3 region: CASSLEPVYGYTF. The CDR3 DNA reads as TGTGCCAGCAGCTTGGAGCCGGTTTATGGCTACACCTTC. The chain employs TRBV5-6 and TRBJ1-2; D unresolved. CDR1 SGHDT and CDR2 YYEEEE come from the germline V gene. Trimming took off 0 bases at V and 5 bases at J, with 8 bases between the two ends. CDR3 length equals 13 residues.

This clone was seen just once. The gene calls are TRBV6-1 and TRBJ2-7; D is undetermined. V was cut by 1 base and J by 5 bases, with 12 bases left in between. Germline CDR1 reads MNHNS; CDR2 reads SASEGT. The CDR3 consists of 14 residues. CDR3 amino acids: CASSEEAYANEQYF. The CDR3 DNA reads as TGTGCCAGCAGTGAAGAAGCATACGCGAACGAGCAGTACTTC.

CDR3 amino acids: CASSLASPTPTDHYEQYF. The DNA of the CDR3 is TGTGCCAGCAGCTTAGCTTCGCCTACTCCTACAGATCATTACGAGCAGTACTTC. The chain carries TRBV7-2 and TRBJ2-7; D remains unclear. V lost 0 bases to trimming and J lost 4 bases, with 22 bases between them. CDR3 length: 18 residues. Germline V gives CDR1 SGHTA, CDR2 FQGNSA. The complete variable domain, with remaining parts taken from reference TRBV7-2 and TRBJ2-7, reads GAGVSQSPSNKVTEKGKDVELRCDPISGHTALYWYRQSLGQGLEFLIYFQGNSAPDKSGLPSDRFSAERTGGSVSTLTIQRTQQEDSAVYLCASSLASPTPTDHYEQYFGPGTRLTVT.

In its sample, this clone was seen once. The chain couples TRBV10-3 to TRBJ2-7, with TRBD2 matching over 10 bases. This CDR3 has 14 residues. Germline loops: CDR1 ENHRY, CDR2 SYGVKD. V shed 10 bases and J 3 bases; nucleotides not matched to a gene: 9. CDR3 in DNA: TGTGCCACCGAGGAGCGGGAGGGCATCTACGAGCAGTACTTC. Translating it yields CATEEREGIYEQYF.

The chain is built from TRBV5-1 and TRBJ2-3; TRBD1 might be the D (6 bases). CDR1 and CDR2 from the germline V gene are SGHRS and YFSETQ. V was shortened by 5 bases and J by 3 bases, with 16 bases between the two germline ends. CDR3 length equals 15 residues. This CDR3 reads CASREQGSGTDTQYF. The CDR3 nucleotides read TGCGCCAGCAGGGAACAGGGTTCGGGGACAGATACGCAGTATTTT. The full variable domain, rest sourced from reference TRBV5-1 and TRBJ2-3, is KAGVTQTPRYLIKTRGQQVTLSCSPISGHRSVSWYQQTPGQGLQFLFEYFSETQRNKGNFPGRFSGRQFSNSRSEMNVSTLELGDSALYLCASREQGSGTDTQYFGPGTRLTVL.

V and J are TRBV19 and TRBJ1-5; TRBD1 is a possible D gene (5 bases). Germline V lookup: CDR1 LNHDA, CDR2 SQIVND (reference sequence). The CDR3 spans 15 residues. Trimming shortened V by 5 bases and J by 0 bases, and 11 bases separated the two germline ends. CDR3: CASSPQGNSNQPQHF. In nucleotides, the CDR3 is TGTGCCAGTAGTCCCCAGGGAAATAGCAATCAGCCCCAGCATTTT.

The V gene is TRBV4-1, the J gene TRBJ2-5, with TRBD1 matching 7 bases. The CDR3 extends over 15 amino acids. The junction had 9 bases not matched to a gene; V was cut back by 4 bases and J by 4 bases. Germline CDR1 MGHRA, CDR2 YSYEKL. Here the CDR3 DNA reads TGCGCCAGCAGCCTACTAGGGACAGCCTTAGAGACCCAGTACTTC. It yields the protein CASSLLGTALETQYF.

The V gene is TRBV12-3 or TRBV12-4, the J gene TRBJ1-1; D remains unclear. V lost 4 bases to trimming and J lost 5 bases, with 8 bases between them. The CDR3 sequence is 12 residues long. Here the CDR3 reads CASSSSFTEAFF. CDR3 nucleotides: TGTGCCAGCAGTTCCTCGTTTACTGAAGCTTTCTTT.

Concerning this clone: Other nucleotide sequences in the sample specify the same CDR3. The chain links TRBV30 to TRBJ1-1; D not certain. V lost 0 bases and J lost 0, with 8 bases in between. The CDR3 covers 14 residues. Germline values: CDR1 GTSNPN, CDR2 SVGIG (reference sequence). The CDR3 DNA reads TGTGCCTGGAGTGTAGGACTCATGAACACTGAAGCTTTCTTT. It specifies CAWSVGLMNTEAFF. The whole variable domain, remainder taken from reference TRBV30 and TRBJ1-1, is SQTIHQWPATLVQPVGSPLSLECTVEGTSNPNLYWYRQAAGRGLQLLFYSVGIGQISSEVPQNLSASRPQDRQFILSSKKLLLSDSGFYLCAWSVGLMNTEAFFGQGTRLTVV.

V gene TRBV20-1 combines with J gene TRBJ2-7; 9 bases align to TRBD1. This CDR3 comprises 14 residues. From germline, CDR1 is DFQATT and CDR2 SNEGSKA (reference sequence). V shed 3 bases and J 0 bases; nucleotides not matched to a gene: 3. For the CDR3, the DNA is TGCAGTGCTAGTGGGACAGGGATCTCCTACGAGCAGTACTTC. It translates to CSASGTGISYEQYF.

The chain combines TRBV7-2 with TRBJ1-2, with TRBD1 matching over 10 bases. The germline V gene encodes CDR1 SGHTA and CDR2 FQGNSA. The CDR3 spans 16 residues. Germline trimming cut 1 base from V and 5 bases from J; bases unmatched to any gene: 7. The CDR3 protein is CASSLEGLGQGYGYTF. The CDR3 DNA reads as TGTGCCAGCAGCTTAGAGGGCCTGGGACAGGGGTATGGCTACACCTTC. The full variable domain, completed using reference TRBV7-2 and TRBJ1-2, is GAGVSQSPSNKVTEKGKDVELRCDPISGHTALYWYRQSLGQGLEFLIYFQGNSAPDKSGLPSDRFSAERTGGSVSTLTIQRTQQEDSAVYLCASSLEGLGQGYGYTFGSGTRLTVV.